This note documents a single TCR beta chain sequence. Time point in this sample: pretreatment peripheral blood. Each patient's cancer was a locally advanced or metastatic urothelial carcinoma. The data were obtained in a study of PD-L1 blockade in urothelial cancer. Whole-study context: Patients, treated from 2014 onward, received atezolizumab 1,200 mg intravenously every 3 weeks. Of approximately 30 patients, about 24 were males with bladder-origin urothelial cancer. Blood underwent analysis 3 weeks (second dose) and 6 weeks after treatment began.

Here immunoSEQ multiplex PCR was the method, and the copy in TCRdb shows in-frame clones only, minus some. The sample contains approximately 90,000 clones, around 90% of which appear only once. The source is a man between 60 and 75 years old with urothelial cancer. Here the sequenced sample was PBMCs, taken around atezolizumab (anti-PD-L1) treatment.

Here the CDR3 DNA reads TGTGCCAGTAGTATAGGGACTAGTGGAGATACGCAGTATTTT. Amino acid sequence: CASSIGTSGDTQYF. The rearrangement links TRBV19 to TRBJ2-3; TRBD2 matches 7 bases. Trimming cost V 1 base and J 5 bases; bases outside gene matches: 3. Germline assignment: CDR1 LNHDA and CDR2 SQIVND (reference sequence). The CDR3 length is 14 residues.